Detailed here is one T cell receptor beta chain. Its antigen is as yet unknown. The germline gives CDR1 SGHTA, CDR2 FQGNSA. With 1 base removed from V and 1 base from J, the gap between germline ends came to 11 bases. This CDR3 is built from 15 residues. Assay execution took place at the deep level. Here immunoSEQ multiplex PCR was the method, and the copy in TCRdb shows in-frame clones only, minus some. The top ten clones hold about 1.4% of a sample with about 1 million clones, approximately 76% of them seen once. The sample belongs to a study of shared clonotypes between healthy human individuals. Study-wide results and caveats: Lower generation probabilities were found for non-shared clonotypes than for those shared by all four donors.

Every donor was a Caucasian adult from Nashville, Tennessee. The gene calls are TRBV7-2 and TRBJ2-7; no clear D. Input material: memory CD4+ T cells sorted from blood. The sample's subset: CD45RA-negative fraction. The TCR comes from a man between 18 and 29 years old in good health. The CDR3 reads CASSLDTGFSYEQYF. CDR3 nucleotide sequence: TGTGCCAGCAGCTTAGATACGGGCTTTTCCTACGAGCAGTACTTC.